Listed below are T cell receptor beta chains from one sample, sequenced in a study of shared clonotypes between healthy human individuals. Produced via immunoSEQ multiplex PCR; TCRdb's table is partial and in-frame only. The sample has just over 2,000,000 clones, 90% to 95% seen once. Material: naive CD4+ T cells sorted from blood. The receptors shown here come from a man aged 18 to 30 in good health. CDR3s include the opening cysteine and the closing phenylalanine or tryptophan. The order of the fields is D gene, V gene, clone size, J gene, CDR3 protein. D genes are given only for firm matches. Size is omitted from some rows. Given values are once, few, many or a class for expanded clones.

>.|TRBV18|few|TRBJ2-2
CASSLGDFTGELFF
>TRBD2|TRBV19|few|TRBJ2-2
CASSIRTSGVAGELFF
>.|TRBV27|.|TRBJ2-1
CASSSVGARREQFF
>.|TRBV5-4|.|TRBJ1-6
CASSLEQGNSPLHF
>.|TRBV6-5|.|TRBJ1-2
CASSYSGTSNYGYTF
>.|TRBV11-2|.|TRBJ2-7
CASSLLNFGEQYF
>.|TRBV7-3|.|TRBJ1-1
CASSLVWNTEAFF
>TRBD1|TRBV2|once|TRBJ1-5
CASSDLKTGGAGQPQHF
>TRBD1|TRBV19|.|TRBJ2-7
CASSGRTGGTKVNSYEQYF
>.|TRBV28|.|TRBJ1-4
CASSFMLSGEKLFF
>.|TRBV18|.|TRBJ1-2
CASSRTKEGYTF
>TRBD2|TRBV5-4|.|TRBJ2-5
CASSWTLAGGGSETQYF
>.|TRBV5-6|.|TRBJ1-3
CASSSGGNTIYF
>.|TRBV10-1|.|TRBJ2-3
CASSWGGGADTQYF
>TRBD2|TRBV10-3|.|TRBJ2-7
CAISRAGASGRAREEQYF
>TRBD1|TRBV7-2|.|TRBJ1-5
CASSFAGTGGNQPQHF
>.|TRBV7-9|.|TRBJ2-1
CASSLDFNEQFF
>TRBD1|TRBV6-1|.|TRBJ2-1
CASMTGGIYNEQFF
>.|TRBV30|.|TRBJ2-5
CAWSVVATQYF
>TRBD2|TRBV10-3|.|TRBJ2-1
CAISDGLAGNNEQFF
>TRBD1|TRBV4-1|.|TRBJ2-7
CASSQETGQGAYEQYF
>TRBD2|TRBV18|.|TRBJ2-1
CASSPLVAGGRNNEQFF
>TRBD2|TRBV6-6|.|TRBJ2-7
CASRLLASSYEQYF
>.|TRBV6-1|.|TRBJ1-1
CASSESGSNTEAFF
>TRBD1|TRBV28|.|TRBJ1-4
CASRGTGEKSEKLFF
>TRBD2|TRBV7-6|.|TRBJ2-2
CASSLGLAGAGELFF
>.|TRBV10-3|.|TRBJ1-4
CALSAAINEKLFF
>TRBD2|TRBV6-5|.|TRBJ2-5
CASSYSVSGRQTQYF
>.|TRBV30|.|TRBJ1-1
CAWISGLPDTEAFF
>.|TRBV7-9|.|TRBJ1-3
CASSLLEGGAFSGNTIYF
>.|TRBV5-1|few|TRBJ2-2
CASSLNGELFF
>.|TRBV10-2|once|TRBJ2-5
CASSTGRQETQYF
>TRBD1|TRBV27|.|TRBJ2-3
CASSHTIRTGGLRGDTQYF
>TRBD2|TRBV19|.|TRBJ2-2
CASRDPGLAGGEDTGELFF
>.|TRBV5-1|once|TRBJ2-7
CASSSPGNEQYF
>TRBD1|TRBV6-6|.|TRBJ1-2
CASSPGTGSGYTF
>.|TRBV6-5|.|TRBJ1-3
CASKEGNLGNTIYF
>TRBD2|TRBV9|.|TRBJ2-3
CASSTMAGGTTDTQYF
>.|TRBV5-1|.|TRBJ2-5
CASRPGAKETQYF
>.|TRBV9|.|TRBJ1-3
CASSVQPGGNTIYF
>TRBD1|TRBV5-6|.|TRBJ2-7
CASSPKIGTGSYEQYF
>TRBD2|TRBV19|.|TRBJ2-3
CASSTISTSIWTDTQYF
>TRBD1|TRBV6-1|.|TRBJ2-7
CASSEAGRGLYEQYF